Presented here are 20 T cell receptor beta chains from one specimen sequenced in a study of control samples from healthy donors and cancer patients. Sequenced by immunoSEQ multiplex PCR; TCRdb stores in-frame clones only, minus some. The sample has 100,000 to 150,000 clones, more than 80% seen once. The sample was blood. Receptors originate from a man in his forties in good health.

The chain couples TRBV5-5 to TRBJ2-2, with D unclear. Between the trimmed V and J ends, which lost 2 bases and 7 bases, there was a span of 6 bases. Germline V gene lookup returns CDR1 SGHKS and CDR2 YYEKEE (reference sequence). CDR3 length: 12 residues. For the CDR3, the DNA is TGTGCCAGCAGCTTTGACGGCGGGGAGCTGTTTTTT. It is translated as CASSFDGGELFF.

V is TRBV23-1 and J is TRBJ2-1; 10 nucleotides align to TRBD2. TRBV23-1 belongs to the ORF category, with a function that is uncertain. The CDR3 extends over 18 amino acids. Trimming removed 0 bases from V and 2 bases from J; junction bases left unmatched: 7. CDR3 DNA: TGCGCCAGCAGTCAATCCCCGGCTAGCGGGGGCCCCTACAATGAGCAGTTCTTC. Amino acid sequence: CASSQSPASGGPYNEQFF.

The chain's CDR3 is CASSSRGDSTGELFF. Here the CDR3 DNA reads TGCGCCAGCAGCTCACGGGGGGATTCCACCGGGGAGCTGTTTTTT. V and J are TRBV5-1 and TRBJ2-2, with 7 bases matching TRBD2. The CDR3 loop spans 15 amino acids. CDR1 is SGHRS and CDR2 is YFSETQ in the germline V gene. V dropped 3 bases and J dropped 4; count of bases not matched to a gene: 6.

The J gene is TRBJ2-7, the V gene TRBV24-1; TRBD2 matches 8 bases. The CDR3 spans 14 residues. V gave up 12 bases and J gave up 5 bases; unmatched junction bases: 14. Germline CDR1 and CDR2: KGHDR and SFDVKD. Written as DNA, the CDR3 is TGTGCCTCCTCCCCAGCGGGGGAGGTCGACGAGCAGTACTTC. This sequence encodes CASSPAGEVDEQYF.

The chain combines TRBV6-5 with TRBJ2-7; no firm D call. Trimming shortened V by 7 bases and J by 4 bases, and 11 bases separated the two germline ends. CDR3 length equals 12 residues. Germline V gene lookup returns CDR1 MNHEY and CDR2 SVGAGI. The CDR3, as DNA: TGTGCCAGCACCAAGGTGGGGTACGAGCAGTACTTC. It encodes CASTKVGYEQYF.

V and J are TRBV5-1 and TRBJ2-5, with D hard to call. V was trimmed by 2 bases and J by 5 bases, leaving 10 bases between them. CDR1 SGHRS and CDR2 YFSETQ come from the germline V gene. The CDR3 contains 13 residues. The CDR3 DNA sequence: TGCGCCAGCAGCTTTGGCATGCCGGAGACCCAGTACTTC. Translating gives CASSFGMPETQYF.

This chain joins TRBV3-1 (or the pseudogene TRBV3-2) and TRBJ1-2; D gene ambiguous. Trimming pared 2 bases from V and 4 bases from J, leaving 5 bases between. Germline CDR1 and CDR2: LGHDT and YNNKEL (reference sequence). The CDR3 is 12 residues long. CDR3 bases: TGTGCCAGCAGCCAACAAGGCTATGGCTACACCTTC. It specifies CASSQQGYGYTF.

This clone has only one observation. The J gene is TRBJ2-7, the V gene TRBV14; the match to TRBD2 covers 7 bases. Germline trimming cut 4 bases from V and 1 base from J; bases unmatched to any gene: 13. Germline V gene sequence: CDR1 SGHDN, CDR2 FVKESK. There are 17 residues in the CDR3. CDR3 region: CASSRIKGRGSSYEQYF. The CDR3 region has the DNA TGTGCCAGCAGCCGTATCAAAGGGCGGGGGAGTTCCTACGAGCAGTACTTC. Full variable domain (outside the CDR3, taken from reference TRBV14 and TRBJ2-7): EAGVTQFPSHSVIEKGQTVTLRCDPISGHDNLYWYRRVMGKEIKFLLHFVKESKQDESGMPNNRFLAERTGGTYSTLKVQPAELEDSGVYFCASSRIKGRGSSYEQYFGPGTRLTVT.

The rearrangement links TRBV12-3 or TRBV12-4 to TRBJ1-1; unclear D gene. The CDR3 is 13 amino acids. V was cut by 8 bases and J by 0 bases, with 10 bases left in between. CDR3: CASVRALNTEAFF. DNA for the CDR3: TGTGCCAGCGTTCGGGCGCTGAACACTGAAGCTTTCTTT.

The CDR3 DNA follows: TGTGCCAGCAGCTTAGATCTCGGAACCGGGGAGCTGTTTTTT. As protein: CASSLDLGTGELFF. The chain joins TRBV11-3 to TRBJ2-2; D is undetermined. This CDR3 comprises 14 residues. Germline V lookup: CDR1 SGHNT, CDR2 YENEEA. Trimming removed 0 bases at V and 5 bases at J, with 7 bases between. The complete variable domain, with remaining parts taken from reference TRBV11-3 and TRBJ2-2, reads EAGVVQSPRYKIIEKKQPVAFWCNPISGHNTLYWYLQNLGQGPELLIRYENEEAVDDSQLPKDRFSAERLKGVDSTLKIQPAELGDSAVYLCASSLDLGTGELFFGEGSRLTVL.

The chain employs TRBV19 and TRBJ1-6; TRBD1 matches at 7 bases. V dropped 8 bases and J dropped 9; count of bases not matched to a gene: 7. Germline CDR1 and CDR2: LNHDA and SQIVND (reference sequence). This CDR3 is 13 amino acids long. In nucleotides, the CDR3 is TGTGCCAGTCAGGGGGATTTGGGTTCACCCCTCCACTTT. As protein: CASQGDLGSPLHF.

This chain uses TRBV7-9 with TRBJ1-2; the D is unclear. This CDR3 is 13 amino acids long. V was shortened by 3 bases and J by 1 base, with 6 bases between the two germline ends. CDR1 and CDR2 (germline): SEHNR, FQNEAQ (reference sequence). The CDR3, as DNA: TGTGCCAGCAGCTTCACAGTTAACTATGGCTACACCTTC. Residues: CASSFTVNYGYTF.

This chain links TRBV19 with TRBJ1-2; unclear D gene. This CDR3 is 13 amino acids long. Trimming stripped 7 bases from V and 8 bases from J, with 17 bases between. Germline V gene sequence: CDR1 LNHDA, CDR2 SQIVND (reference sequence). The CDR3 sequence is CASNRGPERGYTF. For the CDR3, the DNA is TGTGCCAGTAATCGAGGGCCCGAGAGAGGCTACACCTTC.

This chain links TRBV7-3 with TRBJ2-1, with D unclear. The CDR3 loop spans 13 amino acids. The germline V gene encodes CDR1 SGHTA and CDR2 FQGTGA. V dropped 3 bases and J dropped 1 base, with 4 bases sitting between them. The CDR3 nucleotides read TGTGCCAGCAGCTTCTCTTCCTACAATGAGCAGTTCTTC. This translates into CASSFSSYNEQFF.

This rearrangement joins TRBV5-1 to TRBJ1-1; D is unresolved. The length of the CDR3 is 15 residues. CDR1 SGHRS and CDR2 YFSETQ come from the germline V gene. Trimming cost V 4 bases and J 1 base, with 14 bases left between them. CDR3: CASSLSRLQNTEAFF. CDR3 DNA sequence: TGCGCCAGCAGCCTTTCGAGACTTCAGAACACTGAAGCTTTCTTT.

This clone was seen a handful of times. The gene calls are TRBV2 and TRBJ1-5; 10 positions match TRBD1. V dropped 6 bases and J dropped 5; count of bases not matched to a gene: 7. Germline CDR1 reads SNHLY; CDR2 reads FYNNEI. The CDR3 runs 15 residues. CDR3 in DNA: TGTGCCAGCAGCTCGACAGGGGGCATGGATCAGCCCCAGCATTTT. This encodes CASSSTGGMDQPQHF. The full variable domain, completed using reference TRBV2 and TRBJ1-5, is EPEVTQTPSHQVTQMGQEVILRCVPISNHLYFYWYRQILGQKVEFLVSFYNNEISEKSEIFDDQFSVERPDGSNFTLKIRSTKLEDSAMYFCASSSTGGMDQPQHFGDGTRLSIL.

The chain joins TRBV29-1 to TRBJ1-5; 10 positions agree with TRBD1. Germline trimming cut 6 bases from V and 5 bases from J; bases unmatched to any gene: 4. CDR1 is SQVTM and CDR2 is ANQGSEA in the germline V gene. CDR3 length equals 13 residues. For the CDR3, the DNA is TGCAGCGTAGGACAGGGGGGCGATCAGCCCCAGCATTTT. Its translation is CSVGQGGDQPQHF.

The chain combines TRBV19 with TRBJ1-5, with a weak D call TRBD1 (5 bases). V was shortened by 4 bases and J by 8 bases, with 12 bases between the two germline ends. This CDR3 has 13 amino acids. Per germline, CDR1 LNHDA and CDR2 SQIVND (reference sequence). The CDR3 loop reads CASSRGGIEPQHF. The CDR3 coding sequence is TGTGCCAGTAGTAGGGGGGGGATCGAGCCCCAGCATTTT. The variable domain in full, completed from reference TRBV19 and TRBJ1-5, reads DGGITQSPKYLFRKEGQNVTLSCEQNLNHDAMYWYRQDPGQGLRLIYYSQIVNDFQKGDIAEGYSVSREKKESFPLTVTSAQKNPTAFYLCASSRGGIEPQHFGDGTRLSIL.

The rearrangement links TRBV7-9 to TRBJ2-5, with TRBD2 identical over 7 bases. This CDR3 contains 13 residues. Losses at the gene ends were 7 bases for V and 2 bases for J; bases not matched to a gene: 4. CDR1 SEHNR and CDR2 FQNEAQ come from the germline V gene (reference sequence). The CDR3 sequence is CASTGGTQETQYF. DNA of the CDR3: TGTGCCAGCACGGGGGGTACACAAGAGACCCAGTACTTC.

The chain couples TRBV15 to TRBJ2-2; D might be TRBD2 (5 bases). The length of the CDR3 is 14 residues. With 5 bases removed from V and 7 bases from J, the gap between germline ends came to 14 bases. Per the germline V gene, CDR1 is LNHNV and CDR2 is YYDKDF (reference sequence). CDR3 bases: TGTGCCACCAGCGGACCGTTTGCGGGCGGGGAGCTGTTTTTT. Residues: CATSGPFAGGELFF.